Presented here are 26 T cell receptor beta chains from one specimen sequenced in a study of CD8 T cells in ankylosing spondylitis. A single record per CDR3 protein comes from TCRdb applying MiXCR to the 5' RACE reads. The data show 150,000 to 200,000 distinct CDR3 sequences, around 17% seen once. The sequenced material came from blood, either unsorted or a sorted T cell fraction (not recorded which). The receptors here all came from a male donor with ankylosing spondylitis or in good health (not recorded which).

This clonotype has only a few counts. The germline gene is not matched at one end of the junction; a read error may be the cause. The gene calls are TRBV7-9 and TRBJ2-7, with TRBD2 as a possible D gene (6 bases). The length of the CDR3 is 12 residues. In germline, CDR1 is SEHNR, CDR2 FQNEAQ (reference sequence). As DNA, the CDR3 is TGTGCCAGCACCTTAGCGGACTACGAGCAGTACTTC. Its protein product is CASTLADYEQYF.

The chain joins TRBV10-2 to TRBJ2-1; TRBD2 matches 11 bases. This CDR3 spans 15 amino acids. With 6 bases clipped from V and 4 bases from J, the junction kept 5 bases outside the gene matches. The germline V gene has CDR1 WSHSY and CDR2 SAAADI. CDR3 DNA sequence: TGCGCCAGCAGGTTAGCGGGAGGGCGTTACAATGAGCAGTTCTTC. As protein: CASRLAGGRYNEQFF.

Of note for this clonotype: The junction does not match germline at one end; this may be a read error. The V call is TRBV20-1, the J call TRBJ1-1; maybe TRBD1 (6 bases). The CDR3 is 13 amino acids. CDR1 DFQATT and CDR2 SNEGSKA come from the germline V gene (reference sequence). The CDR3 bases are TGCAGTCCTAGGGGGGTGGAGAACACTGAAGCTTTCTTT. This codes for CSPRGVENTEAFF.

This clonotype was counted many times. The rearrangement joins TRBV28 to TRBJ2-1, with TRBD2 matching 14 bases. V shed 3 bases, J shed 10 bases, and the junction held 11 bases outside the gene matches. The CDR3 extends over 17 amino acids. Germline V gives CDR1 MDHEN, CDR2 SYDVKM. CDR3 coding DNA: TGTGCCAGCAGTTTCCCCGGGACTAGCGGGAGCTCTTGGGAGCAGTTCTTC. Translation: CASSFPGTSGSSWEQFF.

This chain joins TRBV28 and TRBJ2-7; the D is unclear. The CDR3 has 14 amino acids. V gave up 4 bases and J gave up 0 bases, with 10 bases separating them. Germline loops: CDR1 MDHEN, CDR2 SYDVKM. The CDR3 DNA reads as TGTGCCAGCAGTTCCCAGATTAGCTCCTACGAGCAGTACTTC. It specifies CASSSQISSYEQYF.

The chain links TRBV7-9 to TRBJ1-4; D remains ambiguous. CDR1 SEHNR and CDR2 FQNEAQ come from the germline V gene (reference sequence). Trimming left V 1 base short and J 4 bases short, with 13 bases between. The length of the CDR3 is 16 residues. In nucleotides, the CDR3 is TGTGCCAGCAGCTTAGGCGCGGCCATCTATAATGAAAAACTGTTTTTT. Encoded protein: CASSLGAAIYNEKLFF.

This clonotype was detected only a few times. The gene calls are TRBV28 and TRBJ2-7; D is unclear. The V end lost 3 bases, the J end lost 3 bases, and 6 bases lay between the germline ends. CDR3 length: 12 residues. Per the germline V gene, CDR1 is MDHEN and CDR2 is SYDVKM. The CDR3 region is CASSFPIYEQYF. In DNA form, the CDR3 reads TGTGCCAGCAGTTTTCCAATCTACGAGCAGTACTTC.

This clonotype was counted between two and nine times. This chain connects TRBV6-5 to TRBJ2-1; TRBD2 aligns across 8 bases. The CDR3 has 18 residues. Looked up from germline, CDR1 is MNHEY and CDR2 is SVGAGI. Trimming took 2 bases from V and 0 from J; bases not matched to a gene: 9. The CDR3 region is CASSYGGAAGDSYNEQFF. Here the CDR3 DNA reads TGTGCCAGCAGTTACGGGGGGGCAGCGGGAGACTCCTACAATGAGCAGTTCTTC.

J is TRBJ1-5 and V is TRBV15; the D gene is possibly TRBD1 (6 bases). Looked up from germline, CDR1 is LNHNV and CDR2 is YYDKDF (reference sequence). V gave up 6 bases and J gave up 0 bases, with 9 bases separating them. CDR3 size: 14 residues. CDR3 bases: TGTGCCACCAGTGGACAGATTAGCAATCAGCCCCAGCATTTT. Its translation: CATSGQISNQPQHF.

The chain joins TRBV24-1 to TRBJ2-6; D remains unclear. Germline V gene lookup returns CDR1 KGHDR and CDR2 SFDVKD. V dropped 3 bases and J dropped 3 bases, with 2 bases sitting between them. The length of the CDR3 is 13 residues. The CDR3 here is CATSDHGANVLTF. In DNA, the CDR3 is TGTGCCACCAGTGATCATGGGGCCAACGTCCTGACTTTC.

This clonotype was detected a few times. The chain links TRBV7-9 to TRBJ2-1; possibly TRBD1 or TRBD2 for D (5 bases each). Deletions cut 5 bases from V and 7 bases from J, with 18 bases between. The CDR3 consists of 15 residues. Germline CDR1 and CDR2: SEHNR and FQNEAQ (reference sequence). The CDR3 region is CASSVSGTLENEQFF. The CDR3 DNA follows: TGTGCCAGCAGCGTGTCCGGGACCCTGGAGAATGAGCAGTTCTTC.

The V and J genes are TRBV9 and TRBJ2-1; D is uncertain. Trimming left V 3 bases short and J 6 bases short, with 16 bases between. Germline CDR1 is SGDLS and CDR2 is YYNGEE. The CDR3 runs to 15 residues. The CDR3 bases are TGTGCCAGCAGCGCCCGGGCCACCCCCTCCAATGAGCAGTTCTTC. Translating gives CASSARATPSNEQFF.

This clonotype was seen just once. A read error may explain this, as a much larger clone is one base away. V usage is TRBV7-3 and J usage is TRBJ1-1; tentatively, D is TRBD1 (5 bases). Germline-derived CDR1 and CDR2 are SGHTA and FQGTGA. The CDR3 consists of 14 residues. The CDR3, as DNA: TGTGCCAGCAGCTTATCAGGGAAGGACACTGAAACTTTCTTT. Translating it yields CASSLSGKDTETFF.

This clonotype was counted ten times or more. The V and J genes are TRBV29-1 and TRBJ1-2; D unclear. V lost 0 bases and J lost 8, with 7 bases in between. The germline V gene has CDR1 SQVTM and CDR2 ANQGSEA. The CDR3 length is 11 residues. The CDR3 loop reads CSVEDLGGYTF. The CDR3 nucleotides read TGCAGCGTTGAAGATCTGGGGGGCTACACCTTC.

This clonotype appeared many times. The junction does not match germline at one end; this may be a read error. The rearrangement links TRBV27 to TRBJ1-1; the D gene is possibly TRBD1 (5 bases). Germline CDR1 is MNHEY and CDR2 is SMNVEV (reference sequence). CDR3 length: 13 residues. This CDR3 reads CASSLQGNTEAFF. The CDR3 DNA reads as TGCGCCAGCAGCTTGCAGGGGAACACTGAAGCTTTCTTT.

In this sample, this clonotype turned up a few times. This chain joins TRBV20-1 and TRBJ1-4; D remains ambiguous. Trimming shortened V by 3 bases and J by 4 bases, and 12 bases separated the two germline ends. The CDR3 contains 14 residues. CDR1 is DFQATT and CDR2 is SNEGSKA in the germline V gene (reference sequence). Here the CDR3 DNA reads TGCAGTGCTAGCAACACAGAGGGTAATGAAAAACTGTTTTTT. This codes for CSASNTEGNEKLFF.

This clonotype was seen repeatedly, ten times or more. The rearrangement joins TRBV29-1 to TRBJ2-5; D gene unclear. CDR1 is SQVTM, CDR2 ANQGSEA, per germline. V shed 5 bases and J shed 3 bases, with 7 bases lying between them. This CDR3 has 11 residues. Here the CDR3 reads CSVREKETQYF. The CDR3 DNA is TGCAGCGTTCGAGAAAAAGAGACCCAGTACTTC.

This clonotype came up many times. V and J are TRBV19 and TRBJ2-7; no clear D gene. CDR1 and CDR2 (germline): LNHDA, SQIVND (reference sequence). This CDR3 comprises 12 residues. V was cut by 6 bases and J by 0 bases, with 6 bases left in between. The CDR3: CASSSYSYEQYF. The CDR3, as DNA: TGTGCCAGTAGCAGTTACTCCTACGAGCAGTACTTC.

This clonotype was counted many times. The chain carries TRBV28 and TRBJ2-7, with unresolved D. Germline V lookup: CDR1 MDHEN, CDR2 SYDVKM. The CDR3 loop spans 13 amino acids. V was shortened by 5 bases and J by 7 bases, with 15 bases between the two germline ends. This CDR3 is CASSPVPPREQYF. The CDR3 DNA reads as TGTGCCAGCAGTCCCGTTCCTCCCAGGGAGCAGTACTTC.

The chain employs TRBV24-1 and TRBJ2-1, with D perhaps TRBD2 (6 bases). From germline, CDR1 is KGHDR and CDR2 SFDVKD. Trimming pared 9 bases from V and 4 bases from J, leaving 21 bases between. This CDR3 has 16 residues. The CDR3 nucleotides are TGTGCCACCGGATCGGACCCGACGGAGGGGTACAATGAGCAGTTCTTC. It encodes CATGSDPTEGYNEQFF.

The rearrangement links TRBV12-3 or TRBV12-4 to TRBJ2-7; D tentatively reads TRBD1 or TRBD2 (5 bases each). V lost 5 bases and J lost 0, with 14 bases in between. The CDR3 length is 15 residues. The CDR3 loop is CASSPRGPASYEQYF. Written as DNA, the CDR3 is TGTGCCAGCAGTCCCCGGGGCCCGGCCTCCTACGAGCAGTACTTC.

CDR3 in amino acids: CATSRQGSYNEQFF. CDR3 sequence (DNA): TGTGCCACCAGTAGACAGGGGTCCTACAATGAGCAGTTCTTC. This chain joins TRBV24-1 and TRBJ2-1; TRBD1 aligns across 8 bases. Germline CDR1 is KGHDR and CDR2 is SFDVKD. The V and J ends lost 6 bases and 1 base, in that order; junction bases with no gene match: 1. The CDR3 contains 14 residues.

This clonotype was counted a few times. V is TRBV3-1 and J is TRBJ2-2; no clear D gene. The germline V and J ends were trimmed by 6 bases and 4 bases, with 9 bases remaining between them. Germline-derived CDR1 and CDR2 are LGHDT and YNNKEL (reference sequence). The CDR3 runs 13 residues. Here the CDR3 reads CASSPPITGELFF. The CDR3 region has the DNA TGTGCCAGCAGTCCTCCTATCACCGGGGAGCTGTTTTTT.

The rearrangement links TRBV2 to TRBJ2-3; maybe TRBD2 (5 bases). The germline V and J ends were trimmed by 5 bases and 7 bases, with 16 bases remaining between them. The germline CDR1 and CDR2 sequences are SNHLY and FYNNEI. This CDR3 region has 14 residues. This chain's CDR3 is CASSPPQDLYTQYF. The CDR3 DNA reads TGTGCCAGCAGTCCCCCCCAGGACTTATATACGCAGTATTTT.

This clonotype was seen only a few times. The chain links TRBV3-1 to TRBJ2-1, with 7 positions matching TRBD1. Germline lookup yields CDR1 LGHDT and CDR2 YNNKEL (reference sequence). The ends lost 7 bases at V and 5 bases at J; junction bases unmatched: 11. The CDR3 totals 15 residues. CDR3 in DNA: TGTGCCAGCACCCTCCCGGGACAGTGGGACAATGAGCAGTTCTTC. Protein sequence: CASTLPGQWDNEQFF.

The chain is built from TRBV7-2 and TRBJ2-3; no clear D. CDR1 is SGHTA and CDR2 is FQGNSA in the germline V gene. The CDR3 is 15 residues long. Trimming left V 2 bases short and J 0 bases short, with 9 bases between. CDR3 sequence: CASSLTPISTDTQYF. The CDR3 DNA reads TGTGCCAGCAGCTTAACGCCAATCAGCACAGATACGCAGTATTTT.